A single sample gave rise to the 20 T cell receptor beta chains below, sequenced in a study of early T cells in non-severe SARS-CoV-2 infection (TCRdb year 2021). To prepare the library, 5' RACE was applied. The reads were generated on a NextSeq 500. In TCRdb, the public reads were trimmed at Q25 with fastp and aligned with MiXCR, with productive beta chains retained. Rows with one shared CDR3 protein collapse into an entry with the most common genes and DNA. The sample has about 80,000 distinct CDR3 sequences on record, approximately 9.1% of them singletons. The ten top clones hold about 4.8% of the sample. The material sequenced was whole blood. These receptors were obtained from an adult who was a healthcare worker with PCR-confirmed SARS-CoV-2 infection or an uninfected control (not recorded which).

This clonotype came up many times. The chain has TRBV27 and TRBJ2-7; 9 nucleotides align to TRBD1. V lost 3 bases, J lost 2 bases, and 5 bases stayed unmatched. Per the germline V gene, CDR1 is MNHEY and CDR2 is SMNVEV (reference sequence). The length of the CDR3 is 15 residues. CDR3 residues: CASSFFRDRAYEQYF. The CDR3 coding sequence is TGTGCCAGCAGTTTTTTCCGGGACAGGGCCTACGAGCAGTACTTC.

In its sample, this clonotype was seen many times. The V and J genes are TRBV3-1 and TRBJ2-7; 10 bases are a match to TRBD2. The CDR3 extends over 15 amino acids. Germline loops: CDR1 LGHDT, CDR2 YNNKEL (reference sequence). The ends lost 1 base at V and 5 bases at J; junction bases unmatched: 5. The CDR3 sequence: CASSQGLAGVHEQYF. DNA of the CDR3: TGTGCCAGCAGCCAAGGTCTAGCGGGAGTCCACGAGCAGTACTTC.

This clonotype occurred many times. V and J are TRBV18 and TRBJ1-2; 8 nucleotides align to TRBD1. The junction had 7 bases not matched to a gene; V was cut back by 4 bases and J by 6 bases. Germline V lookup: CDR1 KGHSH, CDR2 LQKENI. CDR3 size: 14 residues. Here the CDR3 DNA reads TGTGCCAGCTCACGGGACGGACAGGGCGATGGCTACACCTTC. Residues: CASSRDGQGDGYTF.

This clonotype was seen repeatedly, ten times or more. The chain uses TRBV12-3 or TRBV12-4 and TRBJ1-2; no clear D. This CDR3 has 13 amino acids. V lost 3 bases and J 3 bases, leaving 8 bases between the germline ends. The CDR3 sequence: CASSLYPDYGYTF. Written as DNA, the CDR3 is TGTGCCAGCAGTTTGTACCCAGACTATGGCTACACCTTC.

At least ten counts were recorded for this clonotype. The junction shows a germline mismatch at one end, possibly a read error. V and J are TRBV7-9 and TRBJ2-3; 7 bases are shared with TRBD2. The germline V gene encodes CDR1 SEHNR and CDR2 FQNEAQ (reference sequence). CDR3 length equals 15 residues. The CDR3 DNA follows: TGTGCCAGCAGCCTAGCGGAGACTAGCACAGATACGCAGTATTTT. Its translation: CASSLAETSTDTQYF.

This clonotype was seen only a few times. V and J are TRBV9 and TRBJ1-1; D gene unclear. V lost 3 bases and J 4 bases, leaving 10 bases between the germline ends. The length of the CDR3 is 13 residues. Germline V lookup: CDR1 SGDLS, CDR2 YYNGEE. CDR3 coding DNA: TGTGCCAGCAGCGACGGGTTTGGCACTGAAGCTTTCTTT. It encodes CASSDGFGTEAFF.

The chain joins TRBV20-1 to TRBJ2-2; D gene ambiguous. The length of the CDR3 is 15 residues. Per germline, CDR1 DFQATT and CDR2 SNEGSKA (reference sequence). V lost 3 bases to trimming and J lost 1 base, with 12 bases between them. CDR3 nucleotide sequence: TGCAGTGCTAGGTCTCACCTAGGGAACACCGGGGAGCTGTTTTTT. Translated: CSARSHLGNTGELFF.

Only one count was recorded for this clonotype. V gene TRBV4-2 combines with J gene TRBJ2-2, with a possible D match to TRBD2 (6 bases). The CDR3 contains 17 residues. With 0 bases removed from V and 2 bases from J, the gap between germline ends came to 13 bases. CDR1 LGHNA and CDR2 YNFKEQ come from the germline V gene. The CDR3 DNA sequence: TGTGCCAGCAGCCAAGATACAGCGGGTGGTAACACCGGGGAGCTGTTTTTT. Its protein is CASSQDTAGGNTGELFF.

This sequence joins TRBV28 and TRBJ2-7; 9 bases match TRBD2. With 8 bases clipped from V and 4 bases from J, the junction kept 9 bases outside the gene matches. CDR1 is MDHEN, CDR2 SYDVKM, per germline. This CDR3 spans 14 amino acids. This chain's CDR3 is CASQSGRPIYEQYF. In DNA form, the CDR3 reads TGTGCCAGCCAGAGCGGGAGGCCTATATACGAGCAGTACTTC.

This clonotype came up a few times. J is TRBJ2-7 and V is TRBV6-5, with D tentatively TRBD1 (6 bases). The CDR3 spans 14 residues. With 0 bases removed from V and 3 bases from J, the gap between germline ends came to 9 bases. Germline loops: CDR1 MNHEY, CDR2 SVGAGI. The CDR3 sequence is CASSYSRDNYEQYF. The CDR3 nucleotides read TGTGCCAGCAGTTACTCCCGGGACAACTACGAGCAGTACTTC.

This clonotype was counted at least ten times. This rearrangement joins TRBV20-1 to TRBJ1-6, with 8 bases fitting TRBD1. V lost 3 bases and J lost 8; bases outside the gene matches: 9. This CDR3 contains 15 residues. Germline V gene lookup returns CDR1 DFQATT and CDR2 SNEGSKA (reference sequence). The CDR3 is CSASGDRGGDSPLHF. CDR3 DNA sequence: TGCAGTGCTAGCGGCGACAGGGGAGGAGATTCACCCCTCCACTTT.

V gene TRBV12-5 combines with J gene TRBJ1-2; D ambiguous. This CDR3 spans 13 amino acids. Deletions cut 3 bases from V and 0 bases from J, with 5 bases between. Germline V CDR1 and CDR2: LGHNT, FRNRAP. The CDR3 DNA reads TGTGCTAGTGGTTTAAATCCTAACTATGGCTACACCTTC. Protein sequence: CASGLNPNYGYTF.

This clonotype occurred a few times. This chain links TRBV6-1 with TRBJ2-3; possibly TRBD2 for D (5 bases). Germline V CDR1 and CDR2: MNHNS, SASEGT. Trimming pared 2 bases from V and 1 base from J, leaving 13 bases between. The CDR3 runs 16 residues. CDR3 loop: CASSEWASRRTDTQYF. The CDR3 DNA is TGTGCCAGCAGTGAATGGGCTAGCAGACGCACAGATACGCAGTATTTT.

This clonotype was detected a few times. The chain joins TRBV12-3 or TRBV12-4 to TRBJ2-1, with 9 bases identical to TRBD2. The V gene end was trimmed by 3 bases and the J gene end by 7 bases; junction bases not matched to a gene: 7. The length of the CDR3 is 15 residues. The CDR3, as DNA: TGTGCCAGCAGTTTCTCCGGCGGGAGGGTTAATGAGCAGTTCTTC. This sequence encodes CASSFSGGRVNEQFF.

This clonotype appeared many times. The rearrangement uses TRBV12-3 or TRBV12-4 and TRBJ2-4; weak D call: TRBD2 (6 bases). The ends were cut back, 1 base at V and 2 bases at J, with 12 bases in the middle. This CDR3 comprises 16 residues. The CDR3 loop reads CASSLVSGATKNIQYF. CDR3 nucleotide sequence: TGTGCCAGCAGTTTAGTTAGCGGAGCGACCAAAAACATTCAGTACTTC.

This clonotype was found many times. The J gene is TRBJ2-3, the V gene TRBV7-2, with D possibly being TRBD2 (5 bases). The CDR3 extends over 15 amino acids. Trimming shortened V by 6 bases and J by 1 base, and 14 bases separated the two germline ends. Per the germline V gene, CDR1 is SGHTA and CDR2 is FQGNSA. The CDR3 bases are TGTGCCAGCAGTTCCCAGTCCGGGGGCACAGATACGCAGTATTTT. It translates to CASSSQSGGTDTQYF.

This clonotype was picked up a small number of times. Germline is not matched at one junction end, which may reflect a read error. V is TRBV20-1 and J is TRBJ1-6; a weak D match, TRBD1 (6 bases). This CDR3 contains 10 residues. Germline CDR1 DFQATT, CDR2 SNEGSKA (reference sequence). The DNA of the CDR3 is TGCAGTGTTACACCGGGACATGGGGACTTT. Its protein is CSVTPGHGDF.

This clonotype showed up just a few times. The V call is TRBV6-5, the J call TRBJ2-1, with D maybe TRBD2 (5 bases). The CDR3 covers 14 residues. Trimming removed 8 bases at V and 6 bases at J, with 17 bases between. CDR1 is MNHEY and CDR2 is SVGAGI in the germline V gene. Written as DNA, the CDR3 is TGTGCCAGCGCGAGGTGGCGGGCTATCAATGAGCAGTTCTTC. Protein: CASARWRAINEQFF.

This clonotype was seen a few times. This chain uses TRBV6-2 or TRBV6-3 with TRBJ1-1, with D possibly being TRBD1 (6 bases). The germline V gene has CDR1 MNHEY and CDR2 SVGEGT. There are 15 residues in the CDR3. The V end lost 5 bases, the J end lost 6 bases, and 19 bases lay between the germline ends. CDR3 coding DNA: TGTGCCAGCAGTAGAGGACTGCACAGGGCCGCTGAAGCTTTCTTT. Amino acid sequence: CASSRGLHRAAEAFF.

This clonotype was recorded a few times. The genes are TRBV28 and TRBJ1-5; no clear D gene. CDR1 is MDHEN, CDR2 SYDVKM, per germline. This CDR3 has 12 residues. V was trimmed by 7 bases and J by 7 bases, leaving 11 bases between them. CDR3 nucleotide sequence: TGTGCCAGCAACTCCGGGTCCCAGCCCCAGCATTTT. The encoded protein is CASNSGSQPQHF.